These 10 T cell receptor beta chains originate from one sample sequenced in a study of blood T cell repertoires in COVID-19. Here immunoSEQ multiplex PCR was the method, and the copy in TCRdb shows in-frame clones only, minus some. The sample has 25,000 or so clones, over 85% seen once. The specimen sequenced was peripheral blood. The receptors shown here come from a human donor in a cohort sampled during active COVID-19.

The chain uses TRBV27 and TRBJ2-7; 10 positions agree with TRBD2. Germline CDR1 is MNHEY and CDR2 is SMNVEV (reference sequence). V trimming: 10 bases; J trimming: 0 bases; junction bases outside the gene matches: 3. This CDR3 is 13 amino acids long. The CDR3 coding sequence is TGTGCCACTTCTAGCGGGGGCTCCTACGAGCAGTACTTC. Translation gives CATSSGGSYEQYF.

The chain combines TRBV6-6 with TRBJ2-5, with D perhaps TRBD2 (5 bases). V dropped 4 bases and J dropped 1 base, with 13 bases sitting between them. The CDR3 runs 15 residues. Germline assignment: CDR1 MNHNY and CDR2 SVGAGI (reference sequence). The CDR3 DNA reads as TGTGCCAGCAGTTGGGTGGGCGGGTTCCAAGAGACCCAGTACTTC. Residues: CASSWVGGFQETQYF.

J is TRBJ2-5 and V is TRBV10-2, with 9 bases matching TRBD1. Germline trimming cut 6 bases from V and 5 bases from J; bases unmatched to any gene: 4. The CDR3 consists of 13 residues. Germline V gives CDR1 WSHSY, CDR2 SAAADI. The CDR3 is CASRQGAGETQYF. In nucleotides, the CDR3 is TGCGCCAGCAGACAGGGGGCCGGGGAGACCCAGTACTTC.

This clone was detected only a few times. The gene calls are TRBV5-4 and TRBJ1-2; TRBD1 matches 9 bases. This CDR3 has 15 amino acids. Trimming at V came to 5 bases and at J to 3 bases, leaving 8 bases not matched to a gene. Looked up from germline, CDR1 is SGHNT and CDR2 is YYREEE (reference sequence). The CDR3 region has the DNA TGTGCCAGCAGTTCACGGGACAGGGAGGACTATGGCTACACCTTC. As protein: CASSSRDREDYGYTF.

The genes are TRBV7-9 and TRBJ1-5, with TRBD1 identical over 7 bases. CDR1 is SEHNR and CDR2 is FQNEAQ in the germline V gene (reference sequence). The CDR3 has 14 residues. J gave up 3 bases and V 5 bases, and 4 bases lay outside the gene matches. DNA for the CDR3: TGTGCCAGCAGCCAACAGGGGAACAATCAGCCCCAGCATTTT. It codes for CASSQQGNNQPQHF.

Comments on this clone: The same CDR3 can be traced to other DNA sequences in this sample. The V call is TRBV6-5, the J call TRBJ1-2, with 9 positions matching TRBD1. The germline V gene encodes CDR1 MNHEY and CDR2 SVGAGI. The CDR3 runs 14 residues. The V and J ends lost 7 bases and 2 bases, in that order; junction bases with no gene match: 5. CDR3 sequence: CASNRDRGNYGYTF. CDR3 sequence (DNA): TGTGCCAGCAATAGAGACAGGGGGAACTATGGCTACACCTTC.

The genes are TRBV5-1 and TRBJ2-4; D may be TRBD2 (6 bases). The germline gives CDR1 SGHRS, CDR2 YFSETQ. The CDR3 length is 16 residues. Deletions cut 0 bases from V and 3 bases from J, with 13 bases between. The CDR3 DNA sequence: TGCGCCAGCAGCTTGGAGCCTAGCGTTTACAAAAACATTCAGTACTTC. Translated, it gives CASSLEPSVYKNIQYF.

This clone turned up a few times. The J gene is TRBJ1-2, the V gene TRBV4-1; 10 bases align to TRBD1. Germline CDR1 and CDR2: MGHRA and YSYEKL. Trimming cost V 0 bases and J 3 bases; bases outside gene matches: 7. The CDR3 length is 17 residues. The CDR3 coding sequence is TGCGCCAGCAGCCAAGAACCCGGGACAGGGGAGGACTATGGCTACACCTTC. Protein sequence: CASSQEPGTGEDYGYTF.

The chain joins TRBV5-1 to TRBJ2-7, with D uncertain. CDR3 length: 14 amino acids. Germline CDR1 and CDR2: SGHRS and YFSETQ. V lost 2 bases to trimming and J lost 7 bases, with 16 bases between them. CDR3 nucleotide sequence: TGCGCCAGCAGCTTAAGTAGCCCTCCTCGGGAGCAGTACTTC. Translated, it gives CASSLSSPPREQYF.

The rearrangement links TRBV5-6 to TRBJ1-5, with a weak D call TRBD1 (6 bases). V was clipped by 4 bases and J by 2 bases, with 13 bases between them. The CDR3 runs to 15 residues. Germline V gene sequence: CDR1 SGHDT, CDR2 YYEEEE. CDR3 loop: CASSLRGLGNQPQHF. The CDR3 DNA is TGTGCCAGCAGCCTCAGGGGCTTGGGCAATCAGCCCCAGCATTTT.